This T cell receptor (beta chain) was obtained from a study of technical replicates of blood from a handful of donors. The length of the CDR3 is 17 residues. The V and J ends lost 8 bases and 0 bases respectively, with 17 bases between them. The V gene's germline CDR1 is LNHNV and CDR2 YYDKDF (reference sequence). Some clones are missing from TCRdb's copy, which holds only in-frame ones; the method was immunoSEQ multiplex PCR. The table includes 75,000 to 90,000 clones, 95% detected once. The clonotype was recovered from a human donor in good health. The J gene is TRBJ2-6, the V gene TRBV15, with a tentative D call TRBD1 (6 bases). Sequenced material: T cells isolated from PBMCs. The CDR3 DNA is TGTGCCACCCTAGACAGGTCCACTGACTCTGGGGCCAACGTCCTGACTTTC. Amino acid sequence: CATLDRSTDSGANVLTF.